This T cell receptor (beta chain) comes out of a study of T cell responses to AZD1222 COVID-19 vaccine. Some clones are missing from TCRdb's copy, which holds only in-frame ones; the method was immunoSEQ multiplex PCR. The sample has 55,000 to 90,000 clones; roughly four fifths are singletons. This CDR3 contains 14 residues. Trimming removed 4 bases from V and 5 bases from J; junction bases left unmatched: 5. Per germline, CDR1 LGHNA and CDR2 YSLEER. The study's findings and limits: Seropositivity was recorded at baseline in only five to seven AZD1222 recipients.

This clone was detected a few times. Its target is not known. The V call is TRBV4-3, the J call TRBJ2-4; 7 bases fit TRBD1. Sequencing was performed on peripheral blood, taken on day 0 of AZD1222 vaccination. The TCR was taken from an adult in good health. The CDR3 spells CASSRGTEENIQYF. The CDR3 DNA is TGCGCCAGCAGCCGAGGGACAGAGGAAAACATTCAGTACTTC.